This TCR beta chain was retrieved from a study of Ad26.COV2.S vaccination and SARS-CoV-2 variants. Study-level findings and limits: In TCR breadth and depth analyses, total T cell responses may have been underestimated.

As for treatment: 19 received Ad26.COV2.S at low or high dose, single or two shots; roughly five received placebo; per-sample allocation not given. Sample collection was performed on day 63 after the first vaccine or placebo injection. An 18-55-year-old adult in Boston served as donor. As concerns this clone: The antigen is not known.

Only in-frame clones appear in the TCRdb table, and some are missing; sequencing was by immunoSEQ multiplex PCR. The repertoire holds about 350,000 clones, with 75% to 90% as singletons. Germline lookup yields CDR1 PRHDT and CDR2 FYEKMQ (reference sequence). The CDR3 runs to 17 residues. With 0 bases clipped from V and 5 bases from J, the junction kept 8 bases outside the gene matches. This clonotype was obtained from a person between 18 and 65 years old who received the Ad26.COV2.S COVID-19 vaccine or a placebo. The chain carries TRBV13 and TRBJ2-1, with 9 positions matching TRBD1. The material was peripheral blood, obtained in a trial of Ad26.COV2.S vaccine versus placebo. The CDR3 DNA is TGTGCCAGCAGCTTAGGAGGAGGACAGGGGCCAGACAATGAGCAGTTCTTC. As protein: CASSLGGGQGPDNEQFF.